The rows below give T cell receptor beta chains drawn from one sample of a study of blood T cell repertoires in COVID-19. Assay: immunoSEQ multiplex PCR; the TCRdb copy retains only in-frame clones and omits some. This table has 200,000 to 250,000 clones, 85% appearing once. Sequencing was carried out using PBMCs or T cells enriched from blood (not recorded which). These TCRs come from a woman aged 45-59 years with acute COVID-19. The CDR3 runs from the conserved cysteine through the conserved F or W. A D gene is named only where the DNA matches it firmly.

D,V,J,CDR3
.,TRBV7-2,TRBJ1-5,CASSLGGRDDQPQHF
.,TRBV5-1,TRBJ1-2,CASSLGRGANYGYTF
TRBD2,TRBV2,TRBJ2-3,CASYTTSGGDTQYF
TRBD1,TRBV5-1,TRBJ1-2,CASSLVGQDDYGYTF
.,TRBV5-8,TRBJ1-1,CASSFLRGGEAFF
.,TRBV6-5,TRBJ1-2,CASWVPGLGYTF
TRBD2,TRBV4-3,TRBJ2-2,CASSQDKVAGGHTGELFF
TRBD1,TRBV7-9,TRBJ1-4,CASSFGGTGERDEKLFF
TRBD1,TRBV30,TRBJ2-5,CAWDRSGQSKTQYF
.,TRBV30,TRBJ1-4,CAWTFQGGEKLFF
TRBD1,TRBV14,TRBJ1-2,CASRPGQYYGYTF
.,TRBV6-2/TRBV6-3,TRBJ1-5,CASSYGGVNQPQHF
.,TRBV11-2,TRBJ1-3,CASGLADTIYF
TRBD1,TRBV19,TRBJ1-1,CASNPTGGNTEAFF
.,TRBV29-1,TRBJ1-1,CSVAGHRSGEAFF
TRBD1,TRBV10-1,TRBJ1-1,CASTLTGPEAFF
TRBD1,TRBV12-3/TRBV12-4,TRBJ1-1,CASKGGQGEAFF
.,TRBV6-5,TRBJ1-6,CASSYTFDTPPPLHF
TRBD1,TRBV19,TRBJ2-1,CASSRRSGQGQDEQFF
TRBD1,TRBV12-5,TRBJ1-5,CASGQTGAGNQPQHF
.,TRBV6-1,TRBJ2-2,CASSEDVFARGIGELFF
.,TRBV19,TRBJ1-3,CASSIFSGDFSGNTIYF
.,TRBV29-1,TRBJ1-5,CSISEGVDQPQHF
TRBD2,TRBV6-6,TRBJ2-3,CASSLRAVTSGGGTDTQYF
.,TRBV11-2,TRBJ1-4,CASSFTIGFSVEKLFF
TRBD1,TRBV6-5,TRBJ1-5,CASSRQGGDQPQHF
.,TRBV2,TRBJ1-1,CASSEAVDSNTEAFF
.,TRBV24-1,TRBJ1-1,CATSDRQGEAFF
.,TRBV19,TRBJ2-2,CASSKTGSNTGELFF
.,TRBV14,TRBJ1-1,CASSYRQEWNEAFF
.,TRBV7-8,TRBJ1-2,CASSPDRRANYGYTF